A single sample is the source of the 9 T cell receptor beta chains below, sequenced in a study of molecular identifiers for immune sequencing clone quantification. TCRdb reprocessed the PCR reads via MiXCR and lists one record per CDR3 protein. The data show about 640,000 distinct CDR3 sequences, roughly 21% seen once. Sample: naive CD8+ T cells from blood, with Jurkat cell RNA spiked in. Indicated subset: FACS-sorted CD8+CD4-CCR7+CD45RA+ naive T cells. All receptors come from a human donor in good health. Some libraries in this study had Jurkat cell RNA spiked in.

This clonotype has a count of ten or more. CDR3 protein: CASSYSYYGYTF. CDR3 nucleotides: TGTGCCAGCAGTTACTCGTACTATGGCTACACCTTC. The rearrangement links TRBV6-2 or TRBV6-3 to TRBJ1-2; no clear D gene. The CDR3 totals 12 residues. In germline, CDR1 is MNHEY, CDR2 SVGEGT. V shed 0 bases and J shed 3 bases, with 2 bases lying between them.

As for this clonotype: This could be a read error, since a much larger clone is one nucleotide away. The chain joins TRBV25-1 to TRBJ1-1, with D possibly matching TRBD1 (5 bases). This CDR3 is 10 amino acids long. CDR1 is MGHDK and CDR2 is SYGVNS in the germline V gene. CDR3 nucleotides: TGTGCCAGCAGCGGGACGGAAGCTTCCTTT. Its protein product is CASSGTEASF.

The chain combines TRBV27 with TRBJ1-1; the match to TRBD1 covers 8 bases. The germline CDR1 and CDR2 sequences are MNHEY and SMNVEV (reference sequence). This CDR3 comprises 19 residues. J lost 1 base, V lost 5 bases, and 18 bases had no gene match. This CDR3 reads CASSGSGGTARWTNTEAFF. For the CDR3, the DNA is TGTGCCAGCAGTGGCTCAGGGGGCACGGCGCGTTGGACGAACACTGAAGCTTTCTTT.

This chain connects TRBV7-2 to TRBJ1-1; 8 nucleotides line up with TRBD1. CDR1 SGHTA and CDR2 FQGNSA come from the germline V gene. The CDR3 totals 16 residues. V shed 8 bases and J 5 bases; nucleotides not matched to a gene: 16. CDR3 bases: TGTGCCAGCGGCTCATATATAGGACAGGGCTATACTGAAGCTTTCTTT. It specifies CASGSYIGQGYTEAFF. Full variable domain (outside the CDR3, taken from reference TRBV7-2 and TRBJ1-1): GAGVSQSPSNKVTEKGKDVELRCDPISGHTALYWYRQSLGQGLEFLIYFQGNSAPDKSGLPSDRFSAERTGGSVSTLTIQRTQQEDSAVYLCASGSYIGQGYTEAFFGQGTRLTVV.

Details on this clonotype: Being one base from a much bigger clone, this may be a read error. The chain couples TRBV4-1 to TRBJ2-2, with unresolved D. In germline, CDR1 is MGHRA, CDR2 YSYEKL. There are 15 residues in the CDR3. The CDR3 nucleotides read TGCGCCAGCAGCCACGGACCGACGAACACCGAGGAGCTGTTTTTT. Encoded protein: CASSHGPTNTEELFF.

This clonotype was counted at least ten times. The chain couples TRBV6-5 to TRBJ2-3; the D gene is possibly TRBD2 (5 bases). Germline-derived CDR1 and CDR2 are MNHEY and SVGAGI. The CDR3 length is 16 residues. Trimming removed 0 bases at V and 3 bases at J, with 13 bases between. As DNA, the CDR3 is TGTGCCAGCAGTTACTCGATTGGGAGTGGAACAGATACGCAGTATTTT. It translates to CASSYSIGSGTDTQYF.

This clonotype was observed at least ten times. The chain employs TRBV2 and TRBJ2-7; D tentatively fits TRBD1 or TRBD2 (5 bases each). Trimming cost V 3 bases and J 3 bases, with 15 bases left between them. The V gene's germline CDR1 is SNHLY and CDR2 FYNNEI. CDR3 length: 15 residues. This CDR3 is CASSEGDGNLYEQYF. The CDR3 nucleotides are TGTGCCAGCAGTGAGGGGGACGGAAACCTCTACGAGCAGTACTTC.

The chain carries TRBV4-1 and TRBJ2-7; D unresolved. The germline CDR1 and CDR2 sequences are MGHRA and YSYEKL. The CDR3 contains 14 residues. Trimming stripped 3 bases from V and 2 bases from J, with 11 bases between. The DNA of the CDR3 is TGCGCCAGCAGCCAGATAACAGTGACCTACGAGCAGTACTTC. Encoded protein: CASSQITVTYEQYF.

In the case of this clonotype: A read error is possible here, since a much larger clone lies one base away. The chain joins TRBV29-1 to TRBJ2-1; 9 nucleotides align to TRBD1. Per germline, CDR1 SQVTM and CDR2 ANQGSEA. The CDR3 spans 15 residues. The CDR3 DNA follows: TGCAGCGTTGCAGGGACAGGGCGCTCCTACAATGAGCAGCTCTTC. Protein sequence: CSVAGTGRSYNEQLF.